These 27 T cell receptor beta chains originate from one sample sequenced in a study of control samples from healthy donors and cancer patients. Here immunoSEQ multiplex PCR was the method, and the copy in TCRdb shows in-frame clones only, minus some. The data hold approximately 90,000 clones, with over 80% observed a single time. Sequenced material: blood. Source of these receptors: a man younger than 40 in good health.

The rearrangement links TRBV5-6 to TRBJ1-6; 10 bases fit TRBD1. Germline CDR1 and CDR2: SGHDT and YYEEEE. After removal of 4 bases from V and 9 bases from J, the junction contained 13 bases not matched to a gene. The CDR3 sequence is 17 residues long. CDR3 amino acids: CASSLRQGAKVASPLHF. The CDR3 DNA sequence: TGTGCCAGCAGCCTACGACAGGGGGCGAAGGTAGCTTCACCCCTCCACTTT.

This clone is large within its sample. The chain couples TRBV13 to TRBJ2-2, with D unresolved. V lost 1 base, J lost 0 bases, and 6 bases lay in between. CDR3 length: 15 amino acids. Germline V gene lookup returns CDR1 PRHDT and CDR2 FYEKMQ (reference sequence). The CDR3 nucleotides read TGTGCCAGCAGCTTAGAAACGGCGAACACCGGGGAGCTGTTTTTT. The encoded protein is CASSLETANTGELFF. Drawing the rest from reference TRBV13 and TRBJ2-2, the complete variable domain is AAGVIQSPRHLIKEKRETATLKCYPIPRHDTVYWYQQGPGQDPQFLISFYEKMQSDKGSIPDRFSAQQFSDYHSELNMSSLELGDSALYFCASSLETANTGELFFGEGSRLTVL.

The chain has TRBV5-6 and TRBJ1-1; TRBD1 matches at 7 bases. V was clipped by 4 bases and J by 2 bases; unmatched bases: 8. The germline gives CDR1 SGHDT, CDR2 YYEEEE. The CDR3 length is 15 residues. Here the CDR3 reads CASSPPGQANTEAFF. In nucleotides, the CDR3 is TGTGCCAGCAGCCCGCCTGGACAGGCCAACACTGAAGCTTTCTTT.

The V gene is TRBV6-1, the J gene TRBJ1-5, with a possible D match to TRBD1 (5 bases). Germline CDR1 and CDR2: MNHNS and SASEGT. The CDR3 is 15 residues long. Trimming removed 1 base from V and 0 bases from J, with 7 bases in between. Written as DNA, the CDR3 is TGTGCCAGCAGTGAAGAGGGGCATAGCAATCAGCCCCAGCATTTT. This sequence encodes CASSEEGHSNQPQHF.

The chain links TRBV6-5 to TRBJ1-2; 7 nucleotides match TRBD1. Germline V gene data show CDR1 as MNHEY and CDR2 as SVGAGI. With 11 bases clipped from V and 7 bases from J, the junction kept 19 bases outside the gene matches. There are 15 residues in the CDR3. CDR3 bases: TGTGCCTGTTGGACAGGCTATCATAAAGATCGTGGCTACACCTTC. This translates into CACWTGYHKDRGYTF.

The J gene is TRBJ1-2, the V gene TRBV19; D uncertain. Trimming took 3 bases from V and 8 from J, leaving 10 bases between them. Germline CDR1 reads LNHDA; CDR2 reads SQIVND (reference sequence). CDR3 length equals 12 residues. The CDR3 nucleotides read TGTGCCAGTAGTATCCCCCCGGCGGGCTACACCTTC. Protein sequence: CASSIPPAGYTF. The variable domain in full, completed from reference TRBV19 and TRBJ1-2, reads DGGITQSPKYLFRKEGQNVTLSCEQNLNHDAMYWYRQDPGQGLRLIYYSQIVNDFQKGDIAEGYSVSREKKESFPLTVTSAQKNPTAFYLCASSIPPAGYTFGSGTRLTVV.

This clone was detected once. The chain's CDR3 is CASRAGTNQETQYF. The CDR3 bases are TGTGCCAGCAGGGCCGGGACTAACCAAGAGACCCAGTACTTC. This sequence joins TRBV2 and TRBJ2-5, with TRBD2 matching 7 bases. Germline V gives CDR1 SNHLY, CDR2 FYNNEI. V lost 6 bases and J lost 0; bases outside the gene matches: 4. The length of the CDR3 is 14 residues.

This chain connects TRBV3-1 (or the pseudogene TRBV3-2) to TRBJ1-1, with 8 bases matching TRBD1. V shed 3 bases, J shed 4 bases, and the junction held 4 bases outside the gene matches. The germline V gene has CDR1 LGHDT and CDR2 YNNKEL (reference sequence). The CDR3 length is 14 residues. The CDR3 is CASSHRGQSTEAFF. The CDR3 DNA is TGTGCCAGCAGCCACAGGGGGCAGAGCACTGAAGCTTTCTTT.

The chain uses TRBV27 and TRBJ1-5; D remains unclear. The CDR3 has 14 amino acids. Trimming took off 3 bases at V and 3 bases at J, with 9 bases between the two ends. Germline values: CDR1 MNHEY, CDR2 SMNVEV (reference sequence). DNA for the CDR3: TGTGCCAGCAGTTTTACGGGAAACAATCAGCCCCAGCATTTT. It translates to CASSFTGNNQPQHF.

The V call is TRBV6-5, the J call TRBJ2-1, with TRBD1 matching over 8 bases. Germline trimming cut 6 bases from V and 13 bases from J; bases unmatched to any gene: 5. This CDR3 is built from 11 residues. The germline gives CDR1 MNHEY, CDR2 SVGAGI. The DNA of the CDR3 is TGTGCCAGCAGATCAGGGGGCTCACAGTTCTTC. This codes for CASRSGGSQFF.

V and J are TRBV5-1 and TRBJ2-7, with 7 bases identical to TRBD1. V trimming: 5 bases; J trimming: 2 bases; junction bases outside the gene matches: 7. Germline loops: CDR1 SGHRS, CDR2 YFSETQ. CDR3 length: 14 residues. CDR3 DNA sequence: TGCGCCAGCAGTTTCTCGGGGACAGCCTACGAGCAGTACTTC. This codes for CASSFSGTAYEQYF. Based on the CDR3 plus reference TRBV5-1 and TRBJ2-7, the full variable domain is KAGVTQTPRYLIKTRGQQVTLSCSPISGHRSVSWYQQTPGQGLQFLFEYFSETQRNKGNFPGRFSGRQFSNSRSEMNVSTLELGDSALYLCASSFSGTAYEQYFGPGTRLTVT.

V gene TRBV6-6 combines with J gene TRBJ2-2; the match to TRBD2 covers 11 bases. V lost 8 bases and J lost 7; bases outside the gene matches: 6. The CDR3 loop spans 14 amino acids. Germline V gene data show CDR1 as MNHNY and CDR2 as SVGAGI (reference sequence). The CDR3 DNA reads as TGTGCCAGCGCTAGCGGGGGGCCTAGCGGGGAGCTGTTTTTT. It is translated as CASASGGPSGELFF.

The rearrangement uses TRBV19 and TRBJ1-1; D ambiguous. CDR3 length: 12 amino acids. V shed 5 bases and J shed 5 bases, with 9 bases lying between them. Per the germline V gene, CDR1 is LNHDA and CDR2 is SQIVND (reference sequence). CDR3 nucleotides: TGTGCCAGTAGTTGGAGAGGAACTGAAGCTTTCTTT. Translated: CASSWRGTEAFF.

The table lists this clone with a count of one. J is TRBJ1-6 and V is TRBV12-5, with 8 bases that match TRBD1. V was clipped by 4 bases and J by 13 bases; unmatched bases: 6. The CDR3 has 13 residues. Germline CDR1 is LGHNT and CDR2 is FRNRAP. The CDR3 loop reads CASGSLQGAPLHF. CDR3 nucleotide sequence: TGTGCTAGTGGTTCCTTGCAGGGGGCCCCCCTCCACTTT.

The chain recombines TRBV18 with TRBJ2-7; 9 positions match TRBD2. CDR1 KGHSH and CDR2 LQKENI come from the germline V gene. The CDR3 spans 17 residues. V lost 3 bases, J lost 4 bases, and 13 bases stayed unmatched. CDR3 nucleotides: TGTGCCAGCTCACCCCTAGCGGGGATAGGTTTCGAATACGAGCAGTACTTC. Protein product: CASSPLAGIGFEYEQYF. The entire variable domain, with the rest obtained from reference TRBV18 and TRBJ2-7, is as follows: NAGVMQNPRHLVRRRGQEARLRCSPMKGHSHVYWYRQLPEEGLKFMVYLQKENIIDESGMPKERFSAEFPKEGPSILRIQQVVRGDSAAYFCASSPLAGIGFEYEQYFGPGTRLTVT.

A remark on this clone: Within the sample, other DNA sequences also encode this same CDR3. The chain joins TRBV5-1 to TRBJ1-2; unclear D gene. The CDR3 runs 13 residues. V lost 0 bases and J lost 0, with 3 bases in between. Germline V gene data show CDR1 as SGHRS and CDR2 as YFSETQ. The CDR3, as DNA: TGCGCCAGCAGCTTGGGGTCTAACTATGGCTACACCTTC. Protein product: CASSLGSNYGYTF.

The chain carries TRBV11-2 and TRBJ1-6; no firm D call. V lost 3 bases, J lost 9 bases, and 15 bases lay in between. CDR3 length equals 15 residues. Germline CDR1 is SGHAT and CDR2 is FQNNGV. The CDR3 loop is CASSFLDPGRSPLHF. In DNA, the CDR3 is TGTGCCAGCAGCTTCCTCGACCCAGGACGTTCACCCCTCCACTTT.

Only one count was recorded for this clone. V is TRBV9 and J is TRBJ1-2, with D maybe TRBD1 (6 bases). This CDR3 is 15 amino acids long. CDR1 is SGDLS, CDR2 YYNGEE, per germline. V lost 1 base and J 4 bases, leaving 14 bases between the germline ends. CDR3 coding DNA: TGTGCCAGCAGCGTACTACCGGGACAAAGCTATGGCTACACCTTC. Translation gives CASSVLPGQSYGYTF.

This chain connects TRBV24-1 to TRBJ1-5; a weak D match, TRBD1 (6 bases). Germline CDR1 is KGHDR and CDR2 is SFDVKD. V was cut by 2 bases and J by 2 bases, with 12 bases left in between. This CDR3 has 16 residues. The CDR3 sequence: CATSDSRGTGNQPQHF. The DNA of the CDR3 is TGTGCCACCAGTGATTCCAGGGGTACGGGCAATCAGCCCCAGCATTTT.

V is TRBV27 and J is TRBJ1-2; D ambiguous. Between the trimmed V and J ends, which lost 1 base and 3 bases, there was a span of 9 bases. CDR3 length: 14 amino acids. CDR1 and CDR2 (germline): MNHEY, SMNVEV (reference sequence). The CDR3 DNA reads TGTGCCAGCAGTTTATATCAATCGGACTATGGCTACACCTTC. Translating it yields CASSLYQSDYGYTF.

CDR3 protein: CASSLSGRMNTEAFF. The CDR3 bases are TGTGCCAGTAGTCTATCCGGACGGATGAACACTGAAGCTTTCTTT. This chain uses TRBV19 with TRBJ1-1; D is uncertain. V was cut by 5 bases and J by 0 bases, with 13 bases left in between. The CDR3 runs 15 residues. Germline values: CDR1 LNHDA, CDR2 SQIVND (reference sequence).

V usage is TRBV14 and J usage is TRBJ1-1; D is perhaps TRBD1 (6 bases). Germline V gene lookup returns CDR1 SGHDN and CDR2 FVKESK. The CDR3 is made up of 15 amino acids. V was cut by 7 bases and J by 5 bases, with 20 bases left in between. For the CDR3, the DNA is TGTGCCAGCACGAACAAACAGGGAGGAAGGACTGAAGCTTTCTTT. Protein sequence: CASTNKQGGRTEAFF.

The chain combines TRBV19 with TRBJ1-6; D perhaps matches TRBD1 (5 bases). There are 15 residues in the CDR3. Germline V gene data show CDR1 as LNHDA and CDR2 as SQIVND (reference sequence). Trimming left V 5 bases short and J 3 bases short, with 11 bases between. In DNA, the CDR3 is TGTGCCAGTAGTCAACAGGCGAACTATAATTCACCCCTCCACTTT. The encoded protein is CASSQQANYNSPLHF. The full variable domain, rest sourced from reference TRBV19 and TRBJ1-6, is DGGITQSPKYLFRKEGQNVTLSCEQNLNHDAMYWYRQDPGQGLRLIYYSQIVNDFQKGDIAEGYSVSREKKESFPLTVTSAQKNPTAFYLCASSQQANYNSPLHFGNGTRLTVT.

The V call is TRBV30, the J call TRBJ1-5; D is undetermined. Germline V gives CDR1 GTSNPN, CDR2 SVGIG (reference sequence). The CDR3 consists of 13 residues. Trimming stripped 4 bases from V and 8 bases from J, with 15 bases between. The CDR3 DNA reads TGTGCCTGGACTAGGAATCCGGGCGAGCCCCAGCATTTT. Its protein product is CAWTRNPGEPQHF.

J is TRBJ1-1 and V is TRBV28, with a weak D call TRBD1 (5 bases). The CDR3 is 15 residues long. V lost 1 base to trimming and J lost 2 bases, with 11 bases between them. Germline lookup yields CDR1 MDHEN and CDR2 SYDVKM. CDR3 region: CASSLLGTGNTEAFF. The CDR3 nucleotides are TGTGCCAGCAGTTTATTAGGTACAGGAAACACTGAAGCTTTCTTT. The full variable domain, rest sourced from reference TRBV28 and TRBJ1-1, is DVKVTQSSRYLVKRTGEKVFLECVQDMDHENMFWYRQDPGLGLRLIYFSYDVKMKEKGDIPEGYSVSREKKERFSLILESASTNQTSMYLCASSLLGTGNTEAFFGQGTRLTVV.

V and J are TRBV6-1 and TRBJ2-1, with D tentatively TRBD1 (5 bases). Deletions cut 3 bases from V and 10 bases from J, with 13 bases between. CDR1 MNHNS and CDR2 SASEGT come from the germline V gene. CDR3 size: 13 residues. This CDR3 is CASSETQGSEQFF. The CDR3 region has the DNA TGTGCCAGCAGTGAGACGCAGGGAAGCGAGCAGTTCTTC.

The table lists this clone with many counts. V usage is TRBV18 and J usage is TRBJ1-4; D is unclear. V was clipped by 3 bases and J by 0 bases, with 11 bases between them. The germline V gene has CDR1 KGHSH and CDR2 LQKENI. This CDR3 has 16 amino acids. CDR3 loop: CASSPRHPSTNEKLFF. The DNA of the CDR3 is TGTGCCAGCTCACCGAGGCACCCCTCAACTAATGAAAAACTGTTTTTT.